Included here is one T cell receptor (beta chain) sequence, with context. Its antigen remains unidentified. No base-level quality is on record; no much larger clone is a single base apart. This sample was taken from a study of cytomegalovirus exposure and HLA in healthy donors (dated by TCRdb to 2015 to 2018). With regard to the full study: An earlier analysis of approximately 640 of the donors reported about 290 Gb of sequence data and approximately 110 million unique TCR beta sequences from about 180 million T cells. Every repertoire in the discovery cohort had been generated on one and the same sequencing platform. A separate validation cohort of roughly 130 different subjects was used in addition to the roughly 720-subject first cohort. Roughly 5 DR-DQ haplotypes were handled as single units for association and clustering because linkage in the cohort was strong. A later genetic analysis took genome-wide SNP genotypes for about three fifths of the 666 donors and used that subset as a discovery cohort. The study profiled the T cell repertoires of 666 subjects by immunosequencing and related them to cytomegalovirus serostatus. On average, over 200,000 unique TCR beta nucleotide sequences were sequenced per donor among about 400 genotyped donors of the cohort, with 15% to 20% of those sequences being non-productive. To decide whether each TCR beta V gene segment behaved as functional or pseudogenic, an earlier analysis of fewer than 750 of the donors relied on high-throughput TCR beta sequencing. To predict cytomegalovirus infection status, the study brought together high-throughput TCR immunosequencing, statistical association of individual TCRs with disease status, and machine learning. Alongside the repertoire data, information on donor age, sex, ethnicity and CMV serostatus was compiled. A later analysis re-analyzed previously published TCR beta repertoires from roughly 690 donors and added high-resolution HLA genotyping to study TCR occurrence patterns. Class I and class II HLA loci were covered by the typing at four-digit resolution. An early release covering roughly 640 HLA-typed donors comprised 250 to 350 gigabases of sequencing data and about 90 million unique TCR sequences. Typing coverage differed by locus: A, B, C, DRB1 and DQB1 were typed in roughly 629-630 donors, DQA1 in around 500, DPA1 in some 610, and DPB1 in around 440. The aim of the study was to test whether cataloging public T cell receptors could identify signatures of past pathogen exposure. Rather than drawing on any new phenotypic data, the later analysis identified candidate immune exposures from TCR beta sequences and the way those sequences occurred across donors. Of the roughly 410 genotyped donors, over 80% were placed in the genetic ancestry cluster associated with self-reported Caucasian donors.

Library method: the immunoSEQ multiplex PCR assay. The multiplex PCR relied on a mix of 60 forward primers for TCR Vbeta segments and 13 reverse primers for TCR Jbeta segments. The CDR3 region of rearranged TCR beta genes was amplified from genomic DNA by a multiplex PCR assay. The amplified TCR beta libraries were sequenced on the Illumina HiSeq System as 87-base-pair reads. The authors' analysis ran thus. A later analysis counted around 72 million unique TCR beta chains across the roughly 700 repertoires, and about 10 million of these chains were shared by at least two donors. A nearest-neighbor algorithm error-corrected the raw reads and collapsed the reads into unique sequences, merging closely related sequences to remove PCR and sequencing errors. Alignment of CDR3 sequences to IMGT reference sequences was used to assign V, D and J gene segments. Each retained sequence needed at least a six-nucleotide match to both a V gene segment and a J gene segment. Rearrangements were called productive when the CDR3 lacked stop codons and stayed in frame with V and J; all others were non-productive. CDR3 was defined according to IMGT convention as the region running from the second conserved V-encoded cysteine to the conserved J-encoded phenylalanine. Sequences without an unambiguous match to a single V gene segment were excluded from the earlier analysis of 450 to 750 of the donors. In an earlier analysis of roughly 500 of the donors, V segments were called functional above 56.7% productive rearrangements and were called segregating when the between-donor standard deviation exceeded 5%. A statistical classification framework was built for diagnosing cytomegalovirus status from the catalog of TCR beta chain sequences. A later analysis assigned V and J genes by comparing TCR nucleotide sequences with IMGT/GENE-DB human TR gene sequences. In a later analysis, CDR3 sequences and most-parsimonious VDJ recombination scenarios were assigned using the TCRdist pipeline. In a later analysis, every TCR beta chain was defined by the combination of its CDR3 amino acid sequence and its V-gene family, and reads without a unique V-gene family were dropped. To address suspected cross-contamination and a sequencing artifact, a later analysis removed around 590 highly shared, low-generation-probability nucleotide sequences. For each public chain, a later analysis derived a clonal expansion index from normalized ranks of inferred template counts within each repertoire. A later analysis computed generation probabilities with a VDJ recombination model fitted to out-of-frame rearrangements, and checked the results against IGoR. In a later analysis, TCR-TCR, TCR-HLA and TCR-CMV co-occurrence was scored with hypergeometric tests, and a repertoire-size bias correction was applied to TCR pairs. False discovery rates were estimated in a later analysis by permuting HLA or CMV assignments 20 times. In a later analysis, co-occurring TCRs were grouped with DBSCAN, and TCRdist sequence similarity was added when clustering was performed within HLA-allele-positive subsets. Co-occurrence clustering excluded repertoires with fewer than 30,000 or more than 120,000 public chains, plus five with anomalous nucleotide sharing. TCRdb limited this immuneACCESS table to in-frame rearrangements with V and J called. A share of clones is missing; checked studies link under half to unresolved V genes, and the rest is unexplained. V and J calls and clone size are copied from that table; D and trimming were computed from the DNA. Present in this sample are 130,000 or so clones, around 86% of which were seen just once. Of the sample, about 2.4% is held by the ten largest clones.

The full study reports these points: A few of the identified cytomegalovirus-associated TCR beta chains were confirmed in vitro to be specific for cytomegalovirus antigens. Most TCR sequences were seen in very few donors, while some public TCRs were found in many individuals. According to a later genetic analysis, donors in an Asian-associated ancestry cluster had fewer N-insertions in productive TCRs than the approximately 630-donor mean. A total of fewer than 200 TCR beta chains were listed by the study as associated with cytomegalovirus. Strong co-occurrence of HLA alleles, especially DR and DQ, made assigning TCR associations to individual alleles difficult. Some 16 rarely observed V segments, including chromosome 9 orphons, were excluded from the earlier analysis of some 590 of the donors because counts were too low. Because some donors lacked HLA typing at each locus, the association tests relied only on the typed subset. A further reported finding was that TCR beta sequences accurately predicted the HLA-A and HLA-B alleles for most subjects in the first cohort. Because the 87-base-pair reads could not distinguish some IMGT-functional V segments, including TRBV6-2 and TRBV6-3, those segments were excluded. A later analysis associated about 17,000 TCR beta sequences with specific HLA alleles at a false discovery rate of 0.05. In a later analysis, several top co-occurrence clusters were reported to appear linked to parvovirus B19, influenza, CMV and Epstein-Barr virus. V-gene and J-gene trimming of TCR beta chains was associated with a missense DCLRE1C variant in a later genetic analysis, and the association was replicated in an independent cohort. A cluster of highly shared sequence variants was judged likely to be a technical artifact of the sequencing pipeline. According to a later analysis, most CMV-associated TCR beta chains appeared to be HLA-restricted, and the HLA associations seemed to be driven largely by CMV exposure. In an earlier analysis of 500 to 650 of the donors, most TCR beta V segments appeared in productive rearrangements about 87% or about 30% of the time, broadly matching IMGT annotations. Presence/absence analyses assumed roughly uniform sequencing depth across donors, an assumption that may not hold. For the cohort, immune exposure information was limited to CMV serostatus. Only TCR beta chains were sequenced in this cohort, and the absence of alpha or paired-chain data limited detectable features. Correlated functional status among segregating V segments might reflect linkage disequilibrium, but an unknown experimental factor could not be ruled out. In a later analysis, TCR association rates were found to vary across HLA loci, with the most associated TCRs seen for DRB1 alleles and the fewest for HLA-C alleles. In both the original and validation cohorts, the classifier was reported to diagnose cytomegalovirus status with high specificity and sensitivity. According to the authors, the approach could potentially be generalized to other disease states and immunological phenotypes. A later analysis found that HLA-associated TCR beta chains were more clonally expanded and had lower generation probabilities than equally common non-associated chains.

The cohort comprised fewer than 750 healthy bone marrow donors. At the time of sampling, all cohort members were nominally healthy, though unrecorded immune exposures were likely present. The donor tested CMV seronegative, placing the donor among the roughly 350 seronegative members of the cohort. A peripheral blood sample was provided by each donor, and peripheral blood mononuclear cells were used for TCR beta sequencing. Genomic DNA was extracted from the blood cell samples with the Qiagen DNeasy Blood Extraction Kit. Taken from cysteine to phenylalanine, the CDR3 has 15 residues. Solely the CDR3 DNA is kept, with 45 bases framed from the first base. V is trimmed back by 1 base and J by 8 bases, and the junction contains 4 bases that no gene match accounts for. Via the germline V gene, CDR1 is SGHNT and CDR2 YENEEA.

Sequencing was performed on PBMCs. The clonotype was recovered from a woman aged 40 to 50 in good health and CMV-seronegative. The V gene is TRBV11-3 and the J gene is TRBJ2-1, with 11 middle bases fitting TRBD2. At the DNA level, the sequence is TGTGCCAGCAGCTTAGTAGCGGGGGGGCTCCATGAGCAGTTCTTC. Translation gives CASSLVAGGLHEQFF.